The T cell receptor (beta chain) under discussion was sequenced for a study of T cell responses to AZD1222 COVID-19 vaccine. Some clones are missing from TCRdb's copy, which holds only in-frame ones; the method was immunoSEQ multiplex PCR. The sample holds fewer than 70,000 clones, around three quarters seen once. For this clone: Antigen: not known.

Notes on the study in general: At baseline, just five to seven AZD1222 recipients tested seropositive. The span of vaccine-associated CD4 TCRs extended across spike, with dominance at 160-218 and 743-854. Mostly white British, mostly female donors; authors suggested clonal diversity may be underestimated. Repertoires in all cases were sampled only once the peak T cell response had passed.

The TCR was taken from an adult who received the AZD1222 COVID-19 vaccine. The sample was peripheral blood, taken 28 days after the second AZD1222 dose.

The DNA for the CDR3 is TGTGCCAGCAGCTTAATGAACCAGCGGGGTGCGGAGACCCAGTACTTC. This encodes CASSLMNQRGAETQYF. This chain connects TRBV7-2 to TRBJ2-5; 7 bases fit TRBD2. Germline trimming cut 2 bases from V and 5 bases from J; bases unmatched to any gene: 11. The CDR3 has 16 amino acids. Germline loops: CDR1 SGHTA, CDR2 FQGNSA.